Here is one T cell receptor beta chain with its context. The protocol was immunoSEQ multiplex PCR, while the TCRdb copy is restricted to in-frame clones and leaves out a portion. The sample carries about 190,000 clones, roughly 80% recorded once. These data originate in a study of blood T cell repertoires in COVID-19. Across the study: Whether acute or convalescent, the COVID-19 samples came from the United States, Italy and Spain.

V trimming: 3 bases; J trimming: 0 bases; junction bases outside the gene matches: 9. The germline V gene has CDR1 DFQATT and CDR2 SNEGSKA (reference sequence). CDR3 size: 16 residues. The receptor's source is a man aged 50 or older who had recovered from COVID-19. The chain employs TRBV20-1 and TRBJ2-3; 7 bases map to TRBD2. Sequencing input: peripheral blood. The CDR3 nucleotides are TGCAGTGCTAGTGGCCAGGCGGGAGTCAGCACAGATACGCAGTATTTT. Its translation: CSASGQAGVSTDTQYF.